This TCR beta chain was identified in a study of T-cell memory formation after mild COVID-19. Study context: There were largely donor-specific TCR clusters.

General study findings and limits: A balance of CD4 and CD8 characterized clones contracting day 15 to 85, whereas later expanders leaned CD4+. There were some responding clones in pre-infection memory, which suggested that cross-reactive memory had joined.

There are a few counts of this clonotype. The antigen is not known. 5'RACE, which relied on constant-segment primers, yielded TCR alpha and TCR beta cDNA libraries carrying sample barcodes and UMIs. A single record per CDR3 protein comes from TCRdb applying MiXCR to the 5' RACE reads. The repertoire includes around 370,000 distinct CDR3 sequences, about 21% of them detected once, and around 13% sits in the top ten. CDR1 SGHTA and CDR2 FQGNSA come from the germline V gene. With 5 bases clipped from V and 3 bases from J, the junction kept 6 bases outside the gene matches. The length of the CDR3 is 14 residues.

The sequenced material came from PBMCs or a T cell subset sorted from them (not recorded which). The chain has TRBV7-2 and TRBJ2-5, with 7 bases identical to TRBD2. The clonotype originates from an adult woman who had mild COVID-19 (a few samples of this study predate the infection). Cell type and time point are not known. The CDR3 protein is CASSPGLLKETQYF. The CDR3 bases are TGTGCCAGCAGCCCGGGACTACTAAAAGAGACCCAGTACTTC. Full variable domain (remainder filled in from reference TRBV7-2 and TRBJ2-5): GAGVSQSPSNKVTEKGKDVELRCDPISGHTALYWYRQSLGQGLEFLIYFQGNSAPDKSGLPSDRFSAERTGGSVSTLTIQRTQQEDSAVYLCASSPGLLKETQYFGPGTRLLVL.